The 8 T cell receptor beta chains below come from one sample, sequenced in a study of T cell repertoires in cytomegalovirus infection. Their antigens remain unidentified. In TCRdb, the reads were re-called with MiXCR into one record per CDR3 protein. In the table there are about 900,000 distinct CDR3 sequences, approximately 31% of which are singletons. The specimen comprised cultured CD8+ T cells from PBMCs, sampled from culture after CMV antigen stimulation. The source is a human donor in good health (CMV status not recorded). Some clones in this sample may be carry-over from other donors' samples.

As DNA, the CDR3 is TGTGCCATCAGTGTCACAGGGGATCCCTACAATGAGCAGTTCTTC. Translation gives CAISVTGDPYNEQFF. The chain employs TRBV10-3 and TRBJ2-1, with 7 bases matching TRBD1. CDR3 size: 15 residues. Unmatched junction bases numbered 5, after V lost 4 bases and J lost 2 bases. Germline values: CDR1 ENHRY, CDR2 SYGVKD.

The chain carries TRBV27 and TRBJ1-6; unclear D gene. The CDR3 runs to 13 residues. V lost 4 bases and J 7 bases, leaving 8 bases between the germline ends. The germline V gene has CDR1 MNHEY and CDR2 SMNVEV (reference sequence). Here the CDR3 reads CASSSGFNSPLHF. In nucleotides, the CDR3 is TGTGCCAGCAGTTCCGGATTCAATTCACCCCTCCACTTT.

V gene TRBV2 combines with J gene TRBJ2-7; 9 bases map to TRBD1. CDR1 and CDR2 from the germline V gene are SNHLY and FYNNEI. Trimming removed 7 bases from V and 0 bases from J; junction bases left unmatched: 10. CDR3 length: 16 residues. The CDR3 sequence: CASIFNTGGSSYEQYF. In DNA form, the CDR3 reads TGTGCCAGCATCTTTAATACAGGGGGCAGCTCCTACGAGCAGTACTTC.

The V call is TRBV7-2, the J call TRBJ2-3, with D unresolved. The CDR3 has 17 amino acids. V was shortened by 6 bases and J by 0 bases, with 19 bases between the two germline ends. CDR1 and CDR2 from the germline V gene are SGHTA and FQGNSA. The CDR3 sequence is CASSLPFSPPSTDTQYF. In DNA, the CDR3 is TGTGCCAGCAGTCTTCCTTTTAGTCCCCCGAGCACAGATACGCAGTATTTT.

This rearrangement joins TRBV27 to TRBJ1-2, with no clear D. With 3 bases removed from V and 7 bases from J, the gap between germline ends came to 12 bases. Germline CDR1 reads MNHEY; CDR2 reads SMNVEV (reference sequence). There are 13 residues in the CDR3. The chain's CDR3 is CASSLLGSTGYTF. DNA of the CDR3: TGTGCCAGCAGTTTGCTTGGCAGCACTGGCTACACCTTC.

This clonotype was detected many times. The chain links TRBV7-2 to TRBJ1-2; D uncertain. The CDR3 consists of 15 residues. V lost 0 bases to trimming and J lost 1 base, with 9 bases between them. Germline CDR1 and CDR2: SGHTA and FQGNSA. The CDR3 loop reads CASSLAQALNYGYTF. Here the CDR3 DNA reads TGTGCCAGCAGCTTAGCCCAGGCGCTTAACTATGGCTACACCTTC.

This clonotype was seen a handful of times. The germline gene is not matched at one end of the junction; a read error may be the cause. The V gene is TRBV11-2, the J gene TRBJ1-1; TRBD1 is a possible D gene (5 bases). The CDR3 totals 14 residues. Germline V gene data show CDR1 as SGHAT and CDR2 as FQNNGV. The CDR3 loop is CASKDIRANAEAFF. The DNA of the CDR3 is TGTGCCAGCAAGGATATCAGGGCGAACGCTGAAGCTTTCTTT.

The V gene is TRBV19, the J gene TRBJ1-5, with D perhaps TRBD1 (5 bases). CDR1 and CDR2 (germline): LNHDA, SQIVND (reference sequence). The CDR3 totals 17 residues. Trimming removed 9 bases from V and 0 bases from J, with 21 bases in between. CDR3 amino acids: CASFPRGMMFSNQPQHF. The CDR3 DNA follows: TGTGCCAGCTTTCCTAGGGGCATGATGTTTAGCAATCAGCCCCAGCATTTT.